One and the same sample provided the 11 T cell receptor beta chains below, sequenced in a study of cytomegalovirus exposure and HLA in healthy donors. Use of 60 Vbeta and 13 Jbeta primers characterized the PCR. The protocol was immunoSEQ multiplex PCR, while the TCRdb copy is restricted to in-frame clones and leaves out a portion. The sample lists over 150,000 clones, around 80% occurring once. The sequencing sample was made of PBMCs. Receptor source: a woman in her thirties in good health and CMV-seropositive.

The rearrangement links TRBV5-4 to TRBJ2-7, with D possibly TRBD2 on 6 matching bases. V was cut by 2 bases and J by 0 bases, with 12 bases left in between. The CDR3 has 15 amino acids. The germline V gene has CDR1 SGHNT and CDR2 YYREEE (reference sequence). As DNA, the CDR3 is TGTGCCAGCAGCTTAGAAGCGGGTGACTCCTACGAGCAGTACTTC. Residues: CASSLEAGDSYEQYF.

The gene calls are TRBV7-9 and TRBJ2-7, with TRBD1 matching 8 bases. Unmatched junction bases numbered 3, after V lost 3 bases and J lost 2 bases. The CDR3 runs to 14 residues. The germline CDR1 and CDR2 sequences are SEHNR and FQNEAQ (reference sequence). CDR3 bases: TGTGCCAGCAGCTTGGACAGGGTAGCCTACGAGCAGTACTTC. It encodes CASSLDRVAYEQYF.

CDR3 protein: CASSQGSFNQPQHF. CDR3 nucleotides: TGTGCCAGCAGCCAGGGATCTTTCAATCAGCCCCAGCATTTT. The gene calls are TRBV7-2 and TRBJ1-5, with D possibly TRBD1 on 5 matching bases. Germline loops: CDR1 SGHTA, CDR2 FQGNSA. The V end lost 5 bases, the J end lost 3 bases, and 11 bases lay between the germline ends. The CDR3 has 14 residues.

The chain carries TRBV15 and TRBJ1-5; 7 bases fit TRBD1. V dropped 4 bases and J dropped 2; count of bases not matched to a gene: 2. CDR1 and CDR2 from the germline V gene are LNHNV and YYDKDF (reference sequence). The CDR3 totals 14 residues. The chain's CDR3 is CATSNRGGNQPQHF. The DNA for the CDR3 is TGTGCCACCAGCAACAGGGGTGGCAATCAGCCCCAGCATTTT.

V and J are TRBV7-2 and TRBJ2-1, with D perhaps matching TRBD2 (6 bases). Looked up from germline, CDR1 is SGHTA and CDR2 is FQGNSA. Trimming shortened V by 5 bases and J by 9 bases, and 14 bases separated the two germline ends. The CDR3 contains 13 residues. The CDR3, as DNA: TGTGCCAGCAGCGAGCGAAGCGGGCGTGAGCAGTTCTTC. Amino acids: CASSERSGREQFF.

This chain uses TRBV30 with TRBJ1-2, with D perhaps matching TRBD1 (5 bases). The CDR3 runs 13 residues. Germline V gene data show CDR1 as GTSNPN and CDR2 as SVGIG (reference sequence). V was pared by 1 base and J by 4 bases, with 10 bases between. The CDR3 region has the DNA TGTGCCTGGAGTGGGGGCGCAGGCTATGGCTACACCTTC. As protein: CAWSGGAGYGYTF. Filled out from reference TRBV30 and TRBJ1-2, the complete variable domain reads SQTIHQWPATLVQPVGSPLSLECTVEGTSNPNLYWYRQAAGRGLQLLFYSVGIGQISSEVPQNLSASRPQDRQFILSSKKLLLSDSGFYLCAWSGGAGYGYTFGSGTRLTVV.

As DNA, the CDR3 is TGCAGCGTCAAACCTGGGCGGGGTGGAACTGAAGCTTTCTTT. It yields the protein CSVKPGRGGTEAFF. The rearrangement joins TRBV29-1 to TRBJ1-1; D unresolved. Trimming took off 6 bases at V and 5 bases at J, with 19 bases between the two ends. This CDR3 is 14 amino acids long. Germline V CDR1 and CDR2: SQVTM, ANQGSEA.

The chain combines TRBV7-9 with TRBJ2-3, with 13 nucleotides matching TRBD2. The CDR3 is 18 amino acids. J lost 5 bases, V lost 1 base, and 9 bases had no gene match. The germline CDR1 and CDR2 sequences are SEHNR and FQNEAQ (reference sequence). The CDR3 region is CASSLGLAGGRRGDTQYF. The CDR3 DNA sequence: TGTGCCAGCAGCTTAGGACTAGCGGGAGGACGGCGGGGAGATACGCAGTATTTT.

The chain uses TRBV30 and TRBJ2-7, with 7 bases matching TRBD1. Per germline, CDR1 GTSNPN and CDR2 SVGIG (reference sequence). The CDR3 has 15 amino acids. Germline trimming cut 0 bases from V and 3 bases from J; bases unmatched to any gene: 8. The CDR3 protein is CAWSVLEGAYYEQYF. The CDR3 DNA is TGTGCCTGGAGTGTACTTGAGGGGGCTTACTACGAGCAGTACTTC.

This rearrangement joins TRBV28 to TRBJ1-5, with D tentatively TRBD1 (5 bases). V gave up 3 bases and J gave up 4 bases, with 10 bases separating them. Germline V gives CDR1 MDHEN, CDR2 SYDVKM. This CDR3 is built from 14 residues. For the CDR3, the DNA is TGTGCCAGCAGTTTGGGGGGAATAAATCAGCCCCAGCATTTT. Its translation is CASSLGGINQPQHF.

The CDR3 coding sequence is TGCGCCAGCAGCTTGTTATCGTCGGGCGGGAGATACAATGAGCAGTTCTTC. It translates to CASSLLSSGGRYNEQFF. This chain links TRBV5-1 with TRBJ2-1, with 7 bases aligning to TRBD2. The trim removed 1 base at V and 4 bases at J, leaving 11 bases unmatched. Germline loops: CDR1 SGHRS, CDR2 YFSETQ. The CDR3 consists of 17 residues.